This is a list of T cell receptor beta chains from one sample in a study of blood T cell repertoires in COVID-19. Here immunoSEQ multiplex PCR was the method, and the copy in TCRdb shows in-frame clones only, minus some. The sample has 300,000 to 350,000 clones; around nine tenths are singletons. The sample taken for sequencing was PBMCs or T cells enriched from blood (not recorded which). The receptors shown here come from a man aged 25-45 years who had recovered from COVID-19. The conserved cysteine and the conserved F or W are not part of the CDR3 here. Fields, in order: J gene, V gene, CDR3 protein.

J: TRBJ2-3
V: TRBV11-1
CDR3: ASSPGVY

J: TRBJ1-4
V: TRBV27
CDR3: ASGKDSKEKLF

J: TRBJ2-7
V: TRBV7-2
CDR3: ASSLGPLEQY

J: TRBJ2-1
V: TRBV7-9
CDR3: ASSPLGLAGPIEQF

J: TRBJ2-7
V: TRBV6-5
CDR3: ASSLRTGISYEQY

J: TRBJ1-4
V: TRBV28
CDR3: ASSAGQGKGGEKLF

J: TRBJ2-3
V: TRBV12-3/TRBV12-4
CDR3: ASSGLVADTQY

J: TRBJ2-3
V: TRBV28
CDR3: ASIPLGGGTDTQY

J: TRBJ2-7
V: TRBV12-3/TRBV12-4
CDR3: ASSSLSEQY

J: TRBJ1-1
V: TRBV12-3/TRBV12-4
CDR3: ASSLRQGSEAF

J: TRBJ1-1
V: TRBV6-5
CDR3: ASRPPGTVRAEAF

J: TRBJ2-3
V: TRBV5-5
CDR3: ASSLGAGSSTDTQY

J: TRBJ1-5
V: TRBV2
CDR3: ASSAEVGQPQH

J: TRBJ1-4
V: TRBV11-3
CDR3: ASGNLTGPTNEKLF

J: TRBJ1-6
V: TRBV4-1
CDR3: ASSHEPGQGRGLAPLH

J: TRBJ1-2
V: TRBV5-3
CDR3: ARSSRTGARNYGYT

J: TRBJ1-1
V: TRBV5-1
CDR3: ASSLGGTASKAF

J: TRBJ1-6
V: TRBV28
CDR3: ASSPNGQVNSPLH

J: TRBJ2-1
V: TRBV27
CDR3: ASTTIRGGAHNEQF

J: TRBJ1-1
V: TRBV28
CDR3: ASSGSGDRTEAF

J: TRBJ2-2
V: TRBV5-6
CDR3: ASSLEGPGELF

J: TRBJ2-7
V: TRBV23-1
CDR3: AKRVGGFYEQY

J: TRBJ1-2
V: TRBV30
CDR3: AWSAFTGGDGYT

J: TRBJ2-7
V: TRBV28
CDR3: ASHLGAERPYEQY

J: TRBJ2-7
V: TRBV3-1/TRBV3-2
CDR3: ASSRTLGESYEQY

J: TRBJ1-1
V: TRBV11-3
CDR3: ASSSGQGRAF

J: TRBJ2-5
V: TRBV5-1
CDR3: ASSLQGAGETQY

J: TRBJ2-5
V: TRBV24-1
CDR3: ATSEWTGGAETQY

J: TRBJ1-6
V: TRBV30
CDR3: AWSVVGFYNSPLH

J: TRBJ2-1
V: TRBV4-1
CDR3: ASSPYRAYNEQF

J: TRBJ1-2
V: TRBV4-1
CDR3: ASSLQGGSLYGYT

J: TRBJ1-1
V: TRBV6-1
CDR3: ASSEGQGPNTEAF

J: TRBJ2-5
V: TRBV11-1
CDR3: ASSLDTQETQY

J: TRBJ2-2
V: TRBV19
CDR3: ASSPDRGGSTGELF

J: TRBJ2-5
V: TRBV5-1
CDR3: ASSPRQGLGETQY

J: TRBJ2-7
V: TRBV2
CDR3: ASSDRTVYEQY

J: TRBJ2-1
V: TRBV5-4
CDR3: ASSLGVYEQF

J: TRBJ2-5
V: TRBV19
CDR3: ASSQVGTGEETQY

J: TRBJ1-6
V: TRBV9
CDR3: ASSQGANSPLH

J: TRBJ1-1
V: TRBV5-1
CDR3: ASSLTVQDTEAF